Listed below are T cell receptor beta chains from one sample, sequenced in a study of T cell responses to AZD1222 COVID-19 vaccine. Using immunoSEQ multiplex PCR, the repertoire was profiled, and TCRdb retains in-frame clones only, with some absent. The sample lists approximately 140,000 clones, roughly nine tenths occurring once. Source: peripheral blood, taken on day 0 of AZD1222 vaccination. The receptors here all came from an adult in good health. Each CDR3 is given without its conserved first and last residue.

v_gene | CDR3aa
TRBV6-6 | ASSSRRETQY
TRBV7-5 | VRSPSRQGTTNEKLF
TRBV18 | ASSAGPLRGITYEQY
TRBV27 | ASNALRSNQPQH
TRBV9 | ASSVGVGGMETQY
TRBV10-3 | AISATGRAGYT
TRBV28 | ASRTVGQGVFTEAF
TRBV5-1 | ASSSGTGGRSSGNTIY
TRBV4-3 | ASSQDWAQSRYNEQF
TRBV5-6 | ASSLLRDSNSPLH
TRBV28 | ASGKQY
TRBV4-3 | ASSRGKGLEQF
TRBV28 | ASSLPHGYT